Included here is one T cell receptor beta chain sequence, with context. The antigen remains undetermined. The TCR alpha and TCR beta cDNA libraries, bearing sample barcodes and UMIs, were generated by 5'RACE using constant-segment primers. Each CDR3 protein gets one entry after TCRdb re-called the 5' RACE reads with MiXCR. The data show roughly 350,000 distinct CDR3 sequences, 28% seen once. The trim removed 5 bases at V and 0 bases at J, leaving 8 bases unmatched. Germline V CDR1 and CDR2: SGDLS, YYNGEE. The CDR3 extends over 18 amino acids. The entry originates in a study of T-cell memory formation after mild COVID-19. Whole-study context: Clusters of TCRs were largely donor specific. Study-level points and caveats: Clones contracting day 15 to 85 were balanced CD4/CD8; later expanders leaned CD4+.

Sequencing was done on a sample of PBMCs or a T cell subset sorted from them (not recorded which). The source of this sequence is an adult woman who had mild COVID-19 (a few samples of this study predate the infection). Cell type and time point are not known. V and J are TRBV9 and TRBJ2-3; 14 bases agree with TRBD2. The CDR3 protein is CASSRTSGGLTSTDTQYF. Written as DNA, the CDR3 is TGTGCCAGCAGTAGGACTAGCGGGGGGCTTACTAGCACAGATACGCAGTATTTT.